The 19 T cell receptor beta chains below all came from one sample that was sequenced in a study of technical replicates of blood from a handful of donors (dated by TCRdb to the late 2010s). The library was obtained by the immunoSEQ multiplex PCR assay. This immuneACCESS table, as held by TCRdb, lists in-frame sequences with V and J called but not all clones. Of the missing ones, under half trace to an unresolved V gene in checked studies; the others have no known cause. For this sample there are 80,000 or so clones; 80% to 90% appear just once. 3.5% to 4% of the sample is held by the ten biggest clonotypes. Material: PBMCs. All receptors come from a human donor in good health. Some clones in this sample may be carry-over from other donors' samples.

This clone was counted once. The rearrangement joins TRBV4-3 to TRBJ2-7, with no clear D. V was shortened by 4 bases and J by 3 bases, with 10 bases between the two germline ends. The germline gives CDR1 LGHNA, CDR2 YSLEER. The length of the CDR3 is 13 residues. The CDR3 DNA follows: TGCGCCAGCAGCCGAACAGAAGGCTACGAGCAGTACTTC. Its protein product is CASSRTEGYEQYF.

This chain connects TRBV7-6 to TRBJ2-7, with 12 bases aligning to TRBD2. Trimming removed 0 bases from V and 6 bases from J; junction bases left unmatched: 12. CDR3 length: 18 amino acids. CDR1 and CDR2 (germline): SGHVS, FNYEAQ. This CDR3 is CASSLATGTSGLTCEQYF. The CDR3 bases are TGTGCCAGCAGCTTAGCCACCGGGACTAGCGGGCTAACCTGCGAGCAGTACTTC.

The CDR3 coding sequence is TGTGCCAGTAGTCCGGAGGACTCTACGGGTGAAAAACTGTTTTTT. Translated, it gives CASSPEDSTGEKLFF. The chain couples TRBV19 to TRBJ1-4; D is uncertain. The CDR3 sequence is 15 residues long. The V gene's germline CDR1 is LNHDA and CDR2 SQIVND (reference sequence). V lost 5 bases and J lost 7, with 17 bases in between.

The chain links TRBV7-9 to TRBJ2-3; 8 bases are a match to TRBD1. Germline V CDR1 and CDR2: SEHNR, FQNEAQ (reference sequence). The CDR3 spans 14 residues. Unmatched junction bases numbered 1, after V lost 1 base and J lost 4 bases. The DNA for the CDR3 is TGTGCCAGCAGCTTAGGACAGGGGTCAGATACGCAGTATTTT. Its translation is CASSLGQGSDTQYF.

V usage is TRBV9 and J usage is TRBJ1-6; the D is unclear. The CDR3 totals 15 residues. CDR1 SGDLS and CDR2 YYNGEE come from the germline V gene. V was shortened by 6 bases and J by 8 bases, with 18 bases between the two germline ends. CDR3: CASTLRGLGDSPLHF. CDR3 DNA: TGTGCCAGCACCTTGCGCGGGCTTGGAGATTCACCCCTCCACTTT.

The V and J genes are TRBV5-6 and TRBJ2-5; D might be TRBD1 (6 bases). Germline lookup yields CDR1 SGHDT and CDR2 YYEEEE. This CDR3 is 14 amino acids long. Trimming pared 4 bases from V and 1 base from J, leaving 11 bases between. CDR3 sequence reads: CASSRRGFQETQYF. The CDR3 DNA reads as TGTGCCAGCAGCCGAAGGGGGTTCCAAGAGACCCAGTACTTC.

The V call is TRBV19, the J call TRBJ1-6; 7 bases agree with TRBD1. The CDR3 has 15 amino acids. With 5 bases clipped from V and 9 bases from J, the junction kept 10 bases outside the gene matches. Germline lookup yields CDR1 LNHDA and CDR2 SQIVND (reference sequence). CDR3 region: CASSLRGTVGSPLHF. The DNA for the CDR3 is TGTGCCAGTAGTCTCCGCGGGACAGTCGGTTCACCCCTCCACTTT. The complete variable domain, with remaining parts taken from reference TRBV19 and TRBJ1-6, reads DGGITQSPKYLFRKEGQNVTLSCEQNLNHDAMYWYRQDPGQGLRLIYYSQIVNDFQKGDIAEGYSVSREKKESFPLTVTSAQKNPTAFYLCASSLRGTVGSPLHFGNGTRLTVT.

The chain uses TRBV19 and TRBJ1-5, with 8 positions matching TRBD1. The V gene end was trimmed by 4 bases and the J gene end by 5 bases; junction bases not matched to a gene: 4. Germline lookup yields CDR1 LNHDA and CDR2 SQIVND (reference sequence). CDR3 length equals 14 residues. CDR3 DNA: TGTGCCAGTAGTAGGACAGGGCCCCATCAGCCCCAGCATTTT. It yields the protein CASSRTGPHQPQHF.

V and J are TRBV7-2 and TRBJ2-3; TRBD2 aligns across 8 bases. The CDR3 is made up of 14 amino acids. Germline V gives CDR1 SGHTA, CDR2 FQGNSA. V was pared by 5 bases and J by 5 bases, with 6 bases of the junction left unmatched. The CDR3 loop reads CASSRSRGEDTQYF. In DNA form, the CDR3 reads TGTGCCAGCAGCCGATCGCGGGGGGAAGATACGCAGTATTTT. Drawing the rest from reference TRBV7-2 and TRBJ2-3, the complete variable domain is GAGVSQSPSNKVTEKGKDVELRCDPISGHTALYWYRQSLGQGLEFLIYFQGNSAPDKSGLPSDRFSAERTGGSVSTLTIQRTQQEDSAVYLCASSRSRGEDTQYFGPGTRLTVL.

J is TRBJ2-3 and V is TRBV27, with a tentative D call TRBD1 (6 bases). Trimming left V 6 bases short and J 0 bases short, with 10 bases between. Per germline, CDR1 MNHEY and CDR2 SMNVEV (reference sequence). The CDR3 length is 14 residues. The CDR3 protein is CASRRQASTDTQYF. The CDR3 DNA sequence: TGTGCCAGCAGACGACAGGCTAGCACAGATACGCAGTATTTT.

This clone appeared once. The V and J genes are TRBV4-3 and TRBJ2-1; D is perhaps TRBD2 (5 bases). The germline V gene encodes CDR1 LGHNA and CDR2 YSLEER. V was clipped by 5 bases and J by 2 bases, with 19 bases between them. CDR3 length equals 17 residues. The CDR3 bases are TGCGCCAGCAGCTCAAGGCGTTTCGGGGAGACCTACAATGAGCAGTTCTTC. It specifies CASSSRRFGETYNEQFF.

The CDR3: CASSVPQETQYF. DNA of the CDR3: TGCGCCAGCAGCGTTCCGCAAGAGACCCAGTACTTC. J is TRBJ2-5 and V is TRBV5-1; D call uncertain. The germline gives CDR1 SGHRS, CDR2 YFSETQ. The CDR3 has 12 amino acids. Trimming took 4 bases from V and 2 from J, leaving 6 bases between them. Full variable domain (missing parts from reference TRBV5-1 and TRBJ2-5): KAGVTQTPRYLIKTRGQQVTLSCSPISGHRSVSWYQQTPGQGLQFLFEYFSETQRNKGNFPGRFSGRQFSNSRSEMNVSTLELGDSALYLCASSVPQETQYFGPGTRLLVL.

This chain uses TRBV27 with TRBJ1-2, with D perhaps TRBD1 (5 bases). The CDR3 extends over 14 amino acids. The V and J ends lost 6 bases and 0 bases respectively, with 11 bases between them. From germline, CDR1 is MNHEY and CDR2 SMNVEV (reference sequence). The CDR3 nucleotides are TGTGCCAGCAGCCTCGACAGTACTAACTATGGCTACACCTTC. This gives the protein CASSLDSTNYGYTF.

This chain connects TRBV5-6 to TRBJ2-3, with a possible D match to TRBD2 (6 bases). The CDR3 length is 16 residues. V shed 4 bases and J shed 7 bases, with 22 bases lying between them. Germline values: CDR1 SGHDT, CDR2 YYEEEE. Written as DNA, the CDR3 is TGTGCCAGCAGCCCCACTTACTTGCTAGCGAGAAATACGCAGTATTTT. Protein sequence: CASSPTYLLARNTQYF.

V usage is TRBV18 and J usage is TRBJ1-1; tentatively, D is TRBD1 (6 bases). CDR1 is KGHSH and CDR2 is LQKENI in the germline V gene. The V gene lost 3 bases and the J gene lost 1 base, with 6 bases spanning the gap. CDR3 length: 13 residues. CDR3 residues: CASSPGQNTEAFF. In DNA form, the CDR3 reads TGTGCCAGCTCACCGGGACAGAACACTGAAGCTTTCTTT.

This rearrangement joins TRBV11-2 to TRBJ1-6; possible D gene TRBD1, 6 bases. Trimming took 7 bases from V and 11 from J, leaving 15 bases between them. The CDR3 covers 13 residues. Germline V gene lookup returns CDR1 SGHAT and CDR2 FQNNGV. The CDR3 DNA sequence: TGTGCCAGCACCCTCGGGGGGGGCACACCCCTCCACTTT. It translates to CASTLGGGTPLHF.

The rearrangement links TRBV12-5 to TRBJ1-6; TRBD1 aligns across 7 bases. The CDR3 has 12 residues. V lost 2 bases, J lost 16 bases, and 5 bases stayed unmatched. Germline V gene lookup returns CDR1 LGHNT and CDR2 FRNRAP. In DNA form, the CDR3 reads TGTGCTAGTGGTTTGAACAGGGGAATTCTCCACTTT. This sequence encodes CASGLNRGILHF.

This chain uses TRBV29-1 with TRBJ2-1; TRBD2 matches 9 bases. The germline CDR1 and CDR2 sequences are SQVTM and ANQGSEA. There are 12 residues in the CDR3. Germline trimming cut 7 bases from V and 4 bases from J; bases unmatched to any gene: 2. The CDR3 is CSATSGYNEQFF. The CDR3 nucleotides are TGCAGCGCGACTAGCGGATACAATGAGCAGTTCTTC.

This clone was seen once. V is TRBV7-2 and J is TRBJ2-7, with 9 bases fitting TRBD2. Germline V CDR1 and CDR2: SGHTA, FQGNSA. CDR3 size: 14 residues. V shed 4 bases and J 6 bases; nucleotides not matched to a gene: 7. DNA of the CDR3: TGTGCCAGCAGCTCAAGCGGCGGGAGGGGCGAGCAGTACTTC. Residues: CASSSSGGRGEQYF. Combining the CDR3 with reference TRBV7-2 and TRBJ2-7 gives the whole variable domain GAGVSQSPSNKVTEKGKDVELRCDPISGHTALYWYRQSLGQGLEFLIYFQGNSAPDKSGLPSDRFSAERTGGSVSTLTIQRTQQEDSAVYLCASSSSGGRGEQYFGPGTRLTVT.